These 22 T cell receptor beta chains were all obtained from the same sample, sequenced in a study of shared clonotypes between healthy human individuals. Only in-frame clones appear in the TCRdb table, and some are missing; sequencing was by immunoSEQ multiplex PCR. The table includes around 440,000 clones, approximately 80% detected once. Material for sequencing was PBMCs. The receptors were sampled from a woman aged 35 to 49 in good health. Some clones in this sample may be carry-over from other donors' samples.

The rearrangement links TRBV7-6 to TRBJ2-7; possible D gene TRBD2, 6 bases. This CDR3 has 13 amino acids. Germline V CDR1 and CDR2: SGHVS, FNYEAQ. Trimming pared 4 bases from V and 3 bases from J, leaving 10 bases between. CDR3 residues: CASSSGLSYEQYF. The CDR3 DNA reads as TGTGCCAGCAGCTCGGGACTCAGCTACGAGCAGTACTTC.

In regard to this clone: A far more abundant clone sits one base away, making this likely a read error. The V gene is TRBV6-4, the J gene TRBJ2-3, with 9 bases lining up with TRBD1. Germline V CDR1 and CDR2: MRHNA, SNTAGT. The CDR3 sequence is 14 residues long. CDR3 residues: CVSSAQGAQDTQYF. The CDR3 DNA reads as TGTGTCAGCAGTGCACAGGGGGCGCAAGATACGCAGTATTTT.

CDR3 in amino acids: CASSSSGTGGIEKLFF. In nucleotides, the CDR3 is TGTGCCAGTAGTTCCTCCGGGACAGGGGGGATTGAAAAACTGTTTTTT. The V gene is TRBV19, the J gene TRBJ1-4; 11 positions match TRBD1. The J segment lost 7 bases and the V segment lost 5 bases, leaving 9 bases of the junction unmatched. Germline V gene data show CDR1 as LNHDA and CDR2 as SQIVND (reference sequence). The length of the CDR3 is 16 residues. The whole variable domain, filled in from reference TRBV19 and TRBJ1-4, reads DGGITQSPKYLFRKEGQNVTLSCEQNLNHDAMYWYRQDPGQGLRLIYYSQIVNDFQKGDIAEGYSVSREKKESFPLTVTSAQKNPTAFYLCASSSSGTGGIEKLFFGSGTQLSVL.

V gene TRBV9 combines with J gene TRBJ1-1, with TRBD1 matching over 7 bases. Trimming removed 5 bases from V and 0 bases from J; junction bases left unmatched: 4. The CDR3 runs 14 residues. Germline CDR1 is SGDLS and CDR2 is YYNGEE. The CDR3 DNA is TGTGCCAGCAGATCAGGGGGATTGAACACTGAAGCTTTCTTT. It translates to CASRSGGLNTEAFF.

The chain employs TRBV7-9 and TRBJ1-2; D is undetermined. The germline V gene has CDR1 SEHNR and CDR2 FQNEAQ (reference sequence). The CDR3 runs 14 residues. V was pared by 1 base and J by 5 bases, with 11 bases between. As DNA, the CDR3 is TGTGCCAGCAGCTTAGTCTCCCAGATTTATGGCTACACCTTC. It codes for CASSLVSQIYGYTF.

The chain carries TRBV5-1 and TRBJ2-7, with TRBD2 matching 7 bases. CDR1 and CDR2 (germline): SGHRS, YFSETQ. V lost 1 base and J lost 2; bases outside the gene matches: 3. The CDR3 spans 14 residues. The CDR3, as DNA: TGCGCCAGCAGCTTGATAGCGGGCGCCTACGAGCAGTACTTC. It codes for CASSLIAGAYEQYF.

The CDR3 sequence: CASSVAAGSFTEAFF. CDR3 coding DNA: TGTGCCAGCAGCGTAGCTGCAGGGAGTTTCACTGAAGCTTTCTTT. The rearrangement links TRBV9 to TRBJ1-1, with a weak D call TRBD1 (5 bases). Germline CDR1 is SGDLS and CDR2 is YYNGEE. Trimming cost V 0 bases and J 4 bases, with 13 bases left between them. The CDR3 covers 15 residues.

This clone was counted only a few times. The chain is built from TRBV2 and TRBJ2-1; a possible D gene is TRBD2 (5 bases). Germline values: CDR1 SNHLY, CDR2 FYNNEI. Trimming left V 4 bases short and J 7 bases short, with 11 bases between. CDR3 size: 13 residues. The CDR3 reads CASSVETTNEQFF. CDR3 nucleotide sequence: TGTGCCAGCAGTGTAGAGACTACGAATGAGCAGTTCTTC.

This sequence joins TRBV20-1 and TRBJ2-1; no clear D gene. V was pared by 1 base and J by 10 bases, with 8 bases between. Germline V gives CDR1 DFQATT, CDR2 SNEGSKA (reference sequence). The CDR3 is made up of 11 amino acids. The CDR3 DNA is TGCAGTGCTAGAGTGGGTTTGGAGCAGTTCTTC. Encoded protein: CSARVGLEQFF.

The chain combines TRBV18 with TRBJ2-1; D might be TRBD1 (5 bases). V shed 1 base and J shed 9 bases, with 13 bases lying between them. This CDR3 is 14 amino acids long. CDR1 and CDR2 (germline): KGHSH, LQKENI. CDR3 in amino acids: CASSPRAGTGEQFF. CDR3 sequence (DNA): TGTGCCAGCTCACCACGGGCAGGTACAGGTGAGCAGTTCTTC.

This clone was seen a handful of times. The chain combines TRBV5-1 with TRBJ2-5; D is possibly TRBD1 (6 bases). The CDR3 spans 14 residues. V lost 2 bases and J 2 bases, leaving 10 bases between the germline ends. In germline, CDR1 is SGHRS, CDR2 YFSETQ. DNA of the CDR3: TGCGCCAGCAGCTTTGGACAGAGACAAGAGACCCAGTACTTC. It translates to CASSFGQRQETQYF. Filled out from reference TRBV5-1 and TRBJ2-5, the complete variable domain reads KAGVTQTPRYLIKTRGQQVTLSCSPISGHRSVSWYQQTPGQGLQFLFEYFSETQRNKGNFPGRFSGRQFSNSRSEMNVSTLELGDSALYLCASSFGQRQETQYFGPGTRLLVL.

The gene calls are TRBV28 and TRBJ1-1, with a possible D match to TRBD1 (5 bases). V was shortened by 4 bases and J by 4 bases, with 13 bases between the two germline ends. Germline assignment: CDR1 MDHEN and CDR2 SYDVKM. The length of the CDR3 is 14 residues. The CDR3 DNA follows: TGTGCCAGCAGTTCCGGGACCCTCCCCACTGAAGCTTTCTTT. Its translation: CASSSGTLPTEAFF.

V and J are TRBV19 and TRBJ1-2; D gene ambiguous. This CDR3 contains 12 residues. Trimming took off 6 bases at V and 8 bases at J, with 13 bases between the two ends. Per the germline V gene, CDR1 is LNHDA and CDR2 is SQIVND (reference sequence). CDR3 amino acids: CASSPYGVGYTF. The CDR3 DNA reads as TGTGCCAGTAGCCCATATGGAGTAGGCTACACCTTC. Supplemented by reference TRBV19 and TRBJ1-2, the full variable domain reads DGGITQSPKYLFRKEGQNVTLSCEQNLNHDAMYWYRQDPGQGLRLIYYSQIVNDFQKGDIAEGYSVSREKKESFPLTVTSAQKNPTAFYLCASSPYGVGYTFGSGTRLTVV.

The chain combines TRBV28 with TRBJ2-7, with TRBD2 matching 11 bases. The germline V gene encodes CDR1 MDHEN and CDR2 SYDVKM. The CDR3 totals 16 residues. Losses at the gene ends were 6 bases for V and 5 bases for J; bases not matched to a gene: 12. Here the CDR3 reads CASSGPSGRSWDEQYF. CDR3 nucleotides: TGTGCCAGCAGCGGACCTAGCGGGAGGTCCTGGGACGAGCAGTACTTC.

J is TRBJ2-3 and V is TRBV4-2, with D possibly matching TRBD1 (6 bases). V was pared by 4 bases and J by 1 base, with 12 bases between. The CDR3 is made up of 15 amino acids. Germline CDR1 LGHNA, CDR2 YNFKEQ. CDR3 loop: CASSRGLSGTDTQYF. The CDR3 DNA reads as TGTGCCAGCAGCCGGGGGCTTAGCGGCACAGATACGCAGTATTTT.

This chain connects TRBV6-5 to TRBJ2-3; 8 bases are a match to TRBD2. CDR3 size: 15 residues. V lost 6 bases, J lost 0 bases, and 5 bases stayed unmatched. CDR1 and CDR2 (germline): MNHEY, SVGAGI. CDR3 protein: CASRRGGGSTDTQYF. In DNA, the CDR3 is TGTGCCAGCAGACGGGGGGGAGGAAGCACAGATACGCAGTATTTT.

The chain uses TRBV18 and TRBJ1-1, with D unresolved. The CDR3 totals 13 residues. Per the germline V gene, CDR1 is KGHSH and CDR2 is LQKENI. With 3 bases removed from V and 0 bases from J, the gap between germline ends came to 5 bases. This CDR3 is CASSPLVNTEAFF. The CDR3 DNA sequence: TGTGCCAGCTCACCCCTGGTGAACACTGAAGCTTTCTTT.

The rearrangement joins TRBV11-2 to TRBJ2-5; 7 nucleotides align to TRBD2. CDR1 is SGHAT, CDR2 FQNNGV, per germline. With 0 bases clipped from V and 5 bases from J, the junction kept 6 bases outside the gene matches. The CDR3 spans 15 residues. The CDR3: CASSLDWAGEETQYF. Written as DNA, the CDR3 is TGTGCCAGCAGCTTAGATTGGGCGGGAGAGGAGACCCAGTACTTC.

The chain joins TRBV28 to TRBJ2-1, with D hard to call. The CDR3 spans 18 residues. Trimming took off 4 bases at V and 8 bases at J, with 27 bases between the two ends. From germline, CDR1 is MDHEN and CDR2 SYDVKM. The CDR3 DNA reads TGTGCCAGCAGTTCCCCCGCGCCGGGTCTGCTCGGTTTCGATGAGCAGTTCTTC. Its protein is CASSSPAPGLLGFDEQFF.

As for this clone: A much larger clone lies a single base off, so this may be a read error. Other DNA sequences in this sample translate to the same CDR3. This chain connects TRBV9 to TRBJ2-2, with D possibly matching TRBD1 (6 bases). CDR1 and CDR2 from the germline V gene are SGDLS and YYNGEE. This CDR3 is built from 16 residues. The DNA for the CDR3 is TGTGCCAGCAGCATCCGACAGGCCCCGAACACCGGGGAGCTGTTTTTC. It translates to CASSIRQAPNTGELFF.

This rearrangement joins TRBV5-1 to TRBJ1-1; D may be TRBD1 (5 bases). Between the trimmed V and J ends, which lost 0 bases and 5 bases, there was a span of 14 bases. The CDR3 totals 15 residues. CDR1 and CDR2 from the germline V gene are SGHRS and YFSETQ. CDR3 coding DNA: TGCGCCAGCAGCTTGGGAGGGGCCCGGGGTACTGAAGCTTTCTTT. This gives the protein CASSLGGARGTEAFF.

This clone was seen just once. This sequence joins TRBV5-4 and TRBJ1-3, with D possibly TRBD1 on 5 matching bases. The CDR3 loop spans 16 amino acids. V lost 0 bases and J lost 1, with 11 bases in between. Germline assignment: CDR1 SGHNT and CDR2 YYREEE (reference sequence). The CDR3 coding sequence is TGTGCCAGCAGCTTGGGGGGCAGCACTTCTGGAAACACCATATATTTT. It is translated as CASSLGGSTSGNTIYF.